Shown below are 14 T cell receptor beta chains from a single sample sequenced in a study of long-term antiretroviral therapy in people with HIV. The libraries were made with immunoSEQ v3.0 at survey level. TCRdb's table, derived via immunoSEQ multiplex PCR, lists solely in-frame clones and lacks some. Here the sample spans 30,000 to 35,000 clones, around 97% being singletons. The specimen was unsorted PBMCs, collected 6.9 years after starting antiretroviral therapy. Source of these receptors: a man aged 25 to 40 with HIV.

The CDR3 loop reads CASSPPAVDTQYF. CDR3 in DNA: TGTGCCAGCAGCCCCCCGGCCGTTGATACGCAGTATTTT. V is TRBV7-8 and J is TRBJ2-3; no clear D gene. Trimming cost V 5 bases and J 6 bases, with 12 bases left between them. The CDR3 runs 13 residues. Germline V gene sequence: CDR1 SGHVS, CDR2 FQNEAQ.

The chain is built from TRBV6-5 and TRBJ2-1; possible D gene TRBD2, 6 bases. The CDR3 length is 16 residues. CDR1 MNHEY and CDR2 SVGAGI come from the germline V gene. V lost 2 bases and J 6 bases, leaving 17 bases between the germline ends. CDR3 amino acids: CASSYASGAKFNEQFF. DNA of the CDR3: TGTGCCAGCAGTTACGCATCGGGAGCAAAATTCAATGAGCAGTTCTTC.

V gene TRBV19 combines with J gene TRBJ1-2; 7 bases agree with TRBD1. From germline, CDR1 is LNHDA and CDR2 SQIVND (reference sequence). CDR3 length: 14 residues. With V trimmed by 3 bases and J by 6 bases, 7 bases remained unmatched. The CDR3 DNA follows: TGTGCCAGTAGTATCTCCGACAGGGCGAATGGCTACACCTTC. Translating gives CASSISDRANGYTF.

This chain links TRBV6-5 with TRBJ2-7; D not resolved. There are 13 residues in the CDR3. CDR1 and CDR2 (germline): MNHEY, SVGAGI. V was clipped by 1 base and J by 5 bases, with 9 bases between them. The CDR3 protein is CASSYLPEDEQYF. The DNA for the CDR3 is TGTGCCAGCAGTTACTTACCTGAGGACGAGCAGTACTTC.

This rearrangement joins TRBV19 to TRBJ2-1; 10 bases fit TRBD1. Per the germline V gene, CDR1 is LNHDA and CDR2 is SQIVND (reference sequence). The CDR3 has 16 residues. V gave up 5 bases and J gave up 4 bases; unmatched junction bases: 8. The CDR3 reads CASSGSGTGVYNEQFF. The CDR3 nucleotides read TGTGCCAGTAGTGGATCGGGGACAGGGGTATACAATGAGCAGTTCTTC.

V gene TRBV2 combines with J gene TRBJ1-1; TRBD1 might be the D (5 bases). The CDR3 is made up of 14 amino acids. Germline V gives CDR1 SNHLY, CDR2 FYNNEI. V gave up 3 bases and J gave up 7 bases, with 15 bases separating them. CDR3 bases: TGTGCCAGCAGTGAGATGGCCGGGAGGGGTGAAGCTTTCTTT. This codes for CASSEMAGRGEAFF.

The chain carries TRBV4-2 and TRBJ2-2; D remains ambiguous. The germline V and J ends were trimmed by 0 bases and 6 bases, with 5 bases remaining between them. Germline assignment: CDR1 LGHNA and CDR2 YNFKEQ. The CDR3 has 13 amino acids. The CDR3: CASSQDISGELFF. CDR3 nucleotides: TGTGCCAGCAGCCAAGATATTTCCGGGGAGCTGTTTTTT.

The chain joins TRBV4-3 to TRBJ2-2; D may be TRBD1 or TRBD2 (6 bases each). The V gene lost 5 bases and the J gene lost 2 bases, with 18 bases spanning the gap. CDR1 LGHNA and CDR2 YSLEER come from the germline V gene. The CDR3 loop spans 17 amino acids. The CDR3, as DNA: TGCGCCAGCAGCGCGATCCCACAGGGAGGAAACACCGGGGAGCTGTTTTTT. Protein sequence: CASSAIPQGGNTGELFF.

The chain has TRBV9 and TRBJ1-3; D unresolved. Germline-derived CDR1 and CDR2 are SGDLS and YYNGEE. The CDR3 covers 18 residues. V lost 5 bases and J lost 0, with 21 bases in between. The CDR3 nucleotides are TGTGCCAGCAGTCCTCAAGCGGGCGCTCGAAGCTCTGGAAACACCATATATTTT. This gives the protein CASSPQAGARSSGNTIYF.

This sequence joins TRBV11-2 and TRBJ2-1; 8 bases fit TRBD2. Unmatched junction bases numbered 7, after V lost 9 bases and J lost 0 bases. The germline V gene has CDR1 SGHAT and CDR2 FQNNGV. The CDR3 covers 15 residues. Written as DNA, the CDR3 is TGTGCCAGTCGGGGGGGGCTGAGCTCCTACAATGAGCAGTTCTTC. It codes for CASRGGLSSYNEQFF.

The rearrangement joins TRBV18 to TRBJ2-2; no firm D call. The CDR3 runs 15 residues. Trimming removed 3 bases at V and 5 bases at J, with 13 bases between. Germline lookup yields CDR1 KGHSH and CDR2 LQKENI. The CDR3 nucleotides read TGTGCCAGCTCACCCACCGCATACACTACCGGGGAGCTGTTTTTT. This gives the protein CASSPTAYTTGELFF.

The chain carries TRBV5-6 and TRBJ2-1; D is possibly TRBD1 (5 bases). The CDR3 consists of 14 residues. The germline CDR1 and CDR2 sequences are SGHDT and YYEEEE. Trimming removed 0 bases at V and 9 bases at J, with 13 bases between. CDR3 sequence reads: CASSLVVRRGEQFF. CDR3 bases: TGTGCCAGCAGCTTGGTGGTGAGAAGGGGTGAGCAGTTCTTC.

The gene calls are TRBV7-2 and TRBJ2-7; 11 nucleotides align to TRBD2. Germline values: CDR1 SGHTA, CDR2 FQGNSA. Trimming removed 2 bases from V and 4 bases from J; junction bases left unmatched: 4. The CDR3 has 15 amino acids. The CDR3 DNA follows: TGTGCCAGCAGCTTAACTAGCGGGAGTGAATACGAGCAGTACTTC. Residues: CASSLTSGSEYEQYF.

The chain uses TRBV25-1 and TRBJ1-3; the D is unclear. Germline V CDR1 and CDR2: MGHDK, SYGVNS. Trimming left V 4 bases short and J 8 bases short, with 15 bases between. The CDR3 is 14 amino acids. CDR3 region: CASSALPDGDTIYF. DNA of the CDR3: TGTGCCAGCAGTGCCCTACCGGACGGAGACACCATATATTTT.